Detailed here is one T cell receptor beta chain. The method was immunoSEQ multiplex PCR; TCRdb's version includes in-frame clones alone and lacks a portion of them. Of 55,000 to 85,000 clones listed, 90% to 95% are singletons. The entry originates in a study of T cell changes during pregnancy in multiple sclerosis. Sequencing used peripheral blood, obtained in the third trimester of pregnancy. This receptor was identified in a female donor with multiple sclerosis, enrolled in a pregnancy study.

The CDR3 region has the DNA TGTGCCAGCAGCTTCCCACAGGGGGGGAACACTGAAGCTTTCTTT. This translates into CASSFPQGGNTEAFF. This chain uses TRBV7-9 with TRBJ1-1; TRBD1 aligns across 8 bases. This CDR3 contains 15 residues. After removal of 3 bases from V and 1 base from J, the junction contained 4 bases not matched to a gene. Germline V gene lookup returns CDR1 SEHNR and CDR2 FQNEAQ (reference sequence). Supplemented by reference TRBV7-9 and TRBJ1-1, the full variable domain reads DTGVSQNPRHKITKRGQNVTFRCDPISEHNRLYWYRQTLGQGPEFLTYFQNEAQLEKSRLLSDRFSAERPKGSFSTLEIQRTEQGDSAMYLCASSFPQGGNTEAFFGQGTRLTVV.